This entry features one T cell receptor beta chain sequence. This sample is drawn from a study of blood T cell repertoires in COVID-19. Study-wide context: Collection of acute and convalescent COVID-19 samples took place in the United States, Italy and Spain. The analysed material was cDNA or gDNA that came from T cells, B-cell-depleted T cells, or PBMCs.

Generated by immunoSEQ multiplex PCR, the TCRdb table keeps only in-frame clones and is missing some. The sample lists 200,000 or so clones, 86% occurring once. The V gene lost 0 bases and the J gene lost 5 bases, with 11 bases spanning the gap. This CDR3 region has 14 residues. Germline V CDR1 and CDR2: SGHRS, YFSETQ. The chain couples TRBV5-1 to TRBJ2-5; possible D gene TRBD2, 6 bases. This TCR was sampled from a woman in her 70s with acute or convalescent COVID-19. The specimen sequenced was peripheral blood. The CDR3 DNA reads TGCGCCAGCAGCTTGGAGACGGGAGAGGAGACCCAGTACTTC. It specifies CASSLETGEETQYF.